The clone carrying this T cell receptor (beta chain) has a count of ten or more. There are 13 residues in the CDR3. V shed 5 bases and J shed 5 bases, with 13 bases lying between them. Germline CDR1 SEHNR, CDR2 FQNEAQ (reference sequence). This sample is part of a study of Graves' ophthalmopathy and Graves' hyperthyroidism. Amplification of TCR beta CDR3 regions used RNA transcripts. First-round RT-PCR employed HTBI primers, with a second-round multiplex PCR after it. TCRdb reprocessed the multiplex PCR reads with MiXCR, giving one entry per CDR3 protein. The sample has about 660,000 distinct CDR3 sequences, roughly 41% seen once.

This receptor was obtained from an adult man with Graves' ophthalmopathy. The chain joins TRBV7-9 to TRBJ2-7, with D possibly TRBD1 on 6 matching bases. Material: peripheral blood. The CDR3, as DNA: TGTGCCAGCAGCAATAGACAGGCAGACGAGCAGTACTTC. Translating gives CASSNRQADEQYF.